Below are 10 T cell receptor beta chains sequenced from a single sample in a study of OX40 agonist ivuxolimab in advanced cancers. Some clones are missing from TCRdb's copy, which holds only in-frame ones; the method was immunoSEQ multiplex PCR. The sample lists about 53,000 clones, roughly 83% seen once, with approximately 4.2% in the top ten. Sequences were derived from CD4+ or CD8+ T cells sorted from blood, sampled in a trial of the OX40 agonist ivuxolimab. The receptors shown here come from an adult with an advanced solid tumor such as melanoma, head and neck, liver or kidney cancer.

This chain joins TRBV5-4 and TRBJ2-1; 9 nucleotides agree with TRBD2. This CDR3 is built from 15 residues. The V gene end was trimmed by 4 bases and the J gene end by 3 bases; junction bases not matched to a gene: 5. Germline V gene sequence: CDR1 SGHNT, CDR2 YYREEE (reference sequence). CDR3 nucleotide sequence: TGTGCCAGCAGCATAGCGGGAGTGAACTACAATGAGCAGTTCTTC. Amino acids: CASSIAGVNYNEQFF.

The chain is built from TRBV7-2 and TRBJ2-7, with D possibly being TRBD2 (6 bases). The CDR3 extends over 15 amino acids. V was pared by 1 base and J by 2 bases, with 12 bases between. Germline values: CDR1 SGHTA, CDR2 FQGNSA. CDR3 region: CASSLEVGGPYEQYF. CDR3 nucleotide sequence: TGTGCCAGCAGCTTAGAAGTAGGAGGGCCCTACGAGCAGTACTTC.

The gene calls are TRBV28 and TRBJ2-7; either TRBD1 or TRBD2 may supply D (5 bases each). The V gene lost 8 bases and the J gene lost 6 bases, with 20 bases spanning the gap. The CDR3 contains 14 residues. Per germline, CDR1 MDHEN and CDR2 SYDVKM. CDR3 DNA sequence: TGTGCCAGCGGACCTTCCCGGGGACCGAGCGAGCAGTACTTC. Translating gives CASGPSRGPSEQYF.

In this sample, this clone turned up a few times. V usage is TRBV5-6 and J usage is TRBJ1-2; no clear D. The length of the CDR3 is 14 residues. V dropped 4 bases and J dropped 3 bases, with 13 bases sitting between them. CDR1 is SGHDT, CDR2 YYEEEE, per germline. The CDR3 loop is CASSPDPRDYGYTF. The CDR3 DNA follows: TGTGCCAGCAGCCCGGACCCAAGGGACTATGGCTACACCTTC.

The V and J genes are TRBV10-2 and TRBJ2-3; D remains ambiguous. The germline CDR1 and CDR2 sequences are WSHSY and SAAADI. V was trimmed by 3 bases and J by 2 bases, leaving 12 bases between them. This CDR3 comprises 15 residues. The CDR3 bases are TGCGCCAGCAGTGAATTTATTCTCTACACAGATACGCAGTATTTT. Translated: CASSEFILYTDTQYF.

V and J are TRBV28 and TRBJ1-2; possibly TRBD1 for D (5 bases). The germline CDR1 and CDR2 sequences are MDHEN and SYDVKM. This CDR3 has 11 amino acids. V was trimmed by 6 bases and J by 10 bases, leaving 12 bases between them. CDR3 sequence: CASSRQFSYTF. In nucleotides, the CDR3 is TGTGCCAGCAGCAGACAGTTTTCCTACACCTTC.

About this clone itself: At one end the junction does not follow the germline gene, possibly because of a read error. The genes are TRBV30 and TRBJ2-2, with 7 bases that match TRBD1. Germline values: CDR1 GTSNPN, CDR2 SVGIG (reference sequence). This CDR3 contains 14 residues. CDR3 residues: CAWSVGQEHRGAVF. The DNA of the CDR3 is TGTGCCTGGAGTGTAGGACAGGAACACCGGGGAGCTGTTTTT.

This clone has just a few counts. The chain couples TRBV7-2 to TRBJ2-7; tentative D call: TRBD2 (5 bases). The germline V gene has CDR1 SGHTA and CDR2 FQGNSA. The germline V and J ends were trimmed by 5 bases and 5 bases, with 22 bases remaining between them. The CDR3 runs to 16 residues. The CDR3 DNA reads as TGTGCCAGCAGCAACACACGGGGAACGGCCTTGGACGAGCAGTACTTC. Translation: CASSNTRGTALDEQYF.

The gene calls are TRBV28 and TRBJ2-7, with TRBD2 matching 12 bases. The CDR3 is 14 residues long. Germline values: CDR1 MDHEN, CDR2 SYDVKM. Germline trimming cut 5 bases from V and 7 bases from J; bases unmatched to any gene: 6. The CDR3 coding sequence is TGTGCCAGCAGTCCACGACTAGCGGGGGATGAGCAGTACTTC. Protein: CASSPRLAGDEQYF.

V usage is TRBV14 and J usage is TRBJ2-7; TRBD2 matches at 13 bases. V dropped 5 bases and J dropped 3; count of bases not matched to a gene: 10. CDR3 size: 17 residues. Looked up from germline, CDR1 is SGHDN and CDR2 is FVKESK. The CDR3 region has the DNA TGTGCCAGCAGCACCCGGACTAGCGGGAGAATCTTCTACGAGCAGTACTTC. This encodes CASSTRTSGRIFYEQYF.